This T cell receptor (beta chain) originates from a study of T cell repertoires in cytomegalovirus infection (dated by TCRdb to the late 2010s). Regarding the complete study: The HLA type of each donor mattered for the analysis, because public TCR beta signatures pointed to carriage of CMV infection along with the matching HLA type. Study-level results and caveats: Carriers of CMV infection plus the relevant HLA type were discriminated by the cumulative frequency of public TCR beta family members in the study cohort and in an independent roughly 400-donor cohort. The ex vivo response was dominated by HLA-C-restricted CMV-specific TCR beta clonotypes, and the single most frequent clonotype in two of eight donors was supplied by these HLA-C-restricted clonotypes.

For sequencing, an Illumina HiSeq 1500 was employed. TCRdb trimmed the raw reads at Q25, called clones with MiXCR and kept productive beta chains. For every CDR3 protein sequence, its rows merge into one entry that carries the most common genes and DNA. For this sample there are about 530,000 distinct CDR3 sequences; 26% appear just once. The ten largest clones represent around 14% of the sample. This clonotype has ten or more counts. Its binding antigen is unknown. Qualities for individual bases were not recorded, and no much larger clone is one base off. Source material: PBMCs. This sequence originates from a human donor in good health (CMV status not recorded). Some clones in this sample may be carry-over from other donors' samples.

The bases are TGTGCCAGCAGCTTAGGGTTTGGAGATAACTCCTACGAGCAGTACTTC. Protein translation: CASSLGFGDNSYEQYF. The chain is encoded by TRBV7-8 joined to TRBJ2-7; no D gene is confidently identified. The cysteine opens and the phenylalanine closes a CDR3 of 16 amino acids. Only CDR3 DNA remains: 48 bases, in frame from the first base. From a lookup of the germline V gene, CDR1 and CDR2 are SGHVS and FQNEAQ. The trim is 1 base for V and 0 bases for J, with a gap of 13 bases between the germline ends.